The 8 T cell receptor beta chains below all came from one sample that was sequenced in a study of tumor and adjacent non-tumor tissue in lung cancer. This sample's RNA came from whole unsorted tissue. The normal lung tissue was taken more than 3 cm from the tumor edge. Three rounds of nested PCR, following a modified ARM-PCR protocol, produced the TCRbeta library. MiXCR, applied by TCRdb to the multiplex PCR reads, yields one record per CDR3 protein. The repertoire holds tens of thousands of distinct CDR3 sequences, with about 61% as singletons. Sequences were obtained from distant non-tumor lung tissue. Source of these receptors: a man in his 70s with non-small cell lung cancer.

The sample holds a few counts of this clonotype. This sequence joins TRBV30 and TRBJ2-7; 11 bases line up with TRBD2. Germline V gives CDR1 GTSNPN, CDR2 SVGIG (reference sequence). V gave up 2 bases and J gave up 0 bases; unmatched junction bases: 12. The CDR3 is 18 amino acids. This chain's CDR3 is CAWSLAGGPKFSSYEQYF. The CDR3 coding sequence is TGTGCCTGGAGTTTAGCGGGGGGGCCCAAATTCAGCTCCTACGAGCAGTACTTC. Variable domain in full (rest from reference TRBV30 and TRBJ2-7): SQTIHQWPATLVQPVGSPLSLECTVEGTSNPNLYWYRQAAGRGLQLLFYSVGIGQISSEVPQNLSASRPQDRQFILSSKKLLLSDSGFYLCAWSLAGGPKFSSYEQYFGPGTRLTVT.

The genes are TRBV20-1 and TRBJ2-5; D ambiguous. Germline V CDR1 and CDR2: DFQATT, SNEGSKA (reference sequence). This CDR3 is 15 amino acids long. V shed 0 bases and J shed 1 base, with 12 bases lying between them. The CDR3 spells CSARDPSGGQETQYF. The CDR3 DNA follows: TGCAGTGCTAGAGATCCATCCGGTGGCCAAGAGACCCAGTACTTC.

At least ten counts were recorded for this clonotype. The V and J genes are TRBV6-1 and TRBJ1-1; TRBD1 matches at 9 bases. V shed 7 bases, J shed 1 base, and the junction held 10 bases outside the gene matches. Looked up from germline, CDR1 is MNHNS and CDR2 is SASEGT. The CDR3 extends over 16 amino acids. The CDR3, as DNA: TGTGCCAGCAATACCCTGCCGGGACAGGGGAACACTGAAGCTTTCTTT. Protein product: CASNTLPGQGNTEAFF.

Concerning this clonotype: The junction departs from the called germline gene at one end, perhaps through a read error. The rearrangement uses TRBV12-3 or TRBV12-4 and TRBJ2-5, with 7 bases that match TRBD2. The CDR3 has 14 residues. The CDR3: CTSSPKAGEETQYF. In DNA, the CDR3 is TGTACCAGCAGCCCGAAGGCGGGGGAAGAGACCCAGTATTTC.

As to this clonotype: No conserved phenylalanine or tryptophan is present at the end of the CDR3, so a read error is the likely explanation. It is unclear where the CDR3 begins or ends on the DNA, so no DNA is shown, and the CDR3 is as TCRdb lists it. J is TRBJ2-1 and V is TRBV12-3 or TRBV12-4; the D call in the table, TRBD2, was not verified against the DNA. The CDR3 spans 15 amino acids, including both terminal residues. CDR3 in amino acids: CASTTGIEIYNEKFI.

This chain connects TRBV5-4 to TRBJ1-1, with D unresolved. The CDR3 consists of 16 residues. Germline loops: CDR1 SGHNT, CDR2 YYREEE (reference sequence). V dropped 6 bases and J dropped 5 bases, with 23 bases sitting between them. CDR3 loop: CASNQDPLEARTEAFF. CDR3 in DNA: TGTGCCAGCAACCAAGACCCCTTAGAAGCGAGGACTGAAGCTTTCTTT.

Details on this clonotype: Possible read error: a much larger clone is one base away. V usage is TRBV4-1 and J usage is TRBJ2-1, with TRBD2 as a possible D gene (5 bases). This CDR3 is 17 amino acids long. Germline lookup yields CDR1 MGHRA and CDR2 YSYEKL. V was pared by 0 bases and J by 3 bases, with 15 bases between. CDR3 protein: CASSQDYGGSFYNEQFF. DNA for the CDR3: TGCGCCAGCAGCCAAGATTACGGAGGTAGCTTCTACAATGAGCAGTTCTTC.

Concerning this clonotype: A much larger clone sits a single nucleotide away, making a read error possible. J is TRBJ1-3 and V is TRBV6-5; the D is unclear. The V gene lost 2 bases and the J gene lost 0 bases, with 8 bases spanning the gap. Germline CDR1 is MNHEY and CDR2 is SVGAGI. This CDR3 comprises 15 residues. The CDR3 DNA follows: TGTGCCAGCAGTTACGTGGCGGCCTCTGGAAACACCATATATTTT. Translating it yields CASSYVAASGNTIYF.